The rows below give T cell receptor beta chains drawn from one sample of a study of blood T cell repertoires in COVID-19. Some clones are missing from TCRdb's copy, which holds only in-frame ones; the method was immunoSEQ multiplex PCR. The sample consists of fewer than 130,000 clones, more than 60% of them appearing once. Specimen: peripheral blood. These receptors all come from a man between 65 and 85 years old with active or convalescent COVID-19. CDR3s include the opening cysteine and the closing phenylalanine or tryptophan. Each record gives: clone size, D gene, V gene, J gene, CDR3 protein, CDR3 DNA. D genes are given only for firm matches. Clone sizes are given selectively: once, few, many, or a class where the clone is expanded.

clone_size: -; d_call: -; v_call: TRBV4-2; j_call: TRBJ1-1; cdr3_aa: CASSQDSLNTEAFF; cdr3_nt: TGTGCCAGCAGCCAAGACTCTTTGAACACTGAAGCTTTCTTT
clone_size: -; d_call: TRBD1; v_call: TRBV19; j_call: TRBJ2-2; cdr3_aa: CASSMEGQRQGKPGELFF; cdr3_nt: TGTGCCAGTAGTATGGAAGGTCAGCGACAGGGAAAACCCGGGGAGCTGTTTTTT
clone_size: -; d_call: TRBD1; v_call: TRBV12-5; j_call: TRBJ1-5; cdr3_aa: CASGLVQKDRGFHSNQPQHF; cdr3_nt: TGTGCTAGTGGTTTGGTACAAAAGGACAGGGGCTTTCATAGCAATCAGCCCCAGCATTTT
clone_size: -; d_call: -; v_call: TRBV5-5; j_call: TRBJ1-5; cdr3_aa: CASSLEPSPNQPQHF; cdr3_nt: TGTGCCAGCAGCTTGGAGCCGTCTCCCAATCAGCCCCAGCATTTT
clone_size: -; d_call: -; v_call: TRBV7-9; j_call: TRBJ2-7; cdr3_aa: CASSLGSSTYEQYF; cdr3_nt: TGTGCCAGCAGCTTAGGTAGCTCAACCTACGAGCAGTACTTC
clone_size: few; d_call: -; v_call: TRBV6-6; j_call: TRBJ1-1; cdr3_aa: CASTLWDYGNTEAFF; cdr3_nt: TGTGCCAGCACTCTATGGGACTATGGGAACACTGAAGCTTTCTTT
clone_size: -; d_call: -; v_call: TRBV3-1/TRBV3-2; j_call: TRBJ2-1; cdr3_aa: CASSLTFYNEQFF; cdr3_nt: TGTGCCAGCAGCCTCACTTTCTACAATGAGCAGTTCTTC
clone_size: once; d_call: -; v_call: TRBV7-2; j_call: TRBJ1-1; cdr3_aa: CASSFTRGEGTEAFF; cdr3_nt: TGTGCCAGCAGCTTCACCAGGGGCGAGGGAACTGAAGCTTTCTTT
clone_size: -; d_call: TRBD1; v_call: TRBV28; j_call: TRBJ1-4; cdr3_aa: CASSLRQGANEKLFF; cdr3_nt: TGTGCCAGCAGTCTCCGACAGGGGGCGAATGAAAAACTGTTTTTT
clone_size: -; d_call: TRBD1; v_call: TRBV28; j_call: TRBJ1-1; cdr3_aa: CASSLVYRGRYTEAFF; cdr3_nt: TGTGCCAGCAGTTTGGTCTACAGGGGGCGGTACACTGAAGCTTTCTTT
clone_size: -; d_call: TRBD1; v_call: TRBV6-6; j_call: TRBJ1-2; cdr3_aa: CASSLKQGNGYTF; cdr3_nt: TGTGCCAGCAGTTTAAAACAGGGGAACGGCTACACCTTC
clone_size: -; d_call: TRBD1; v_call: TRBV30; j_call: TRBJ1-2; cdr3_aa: CAWSVGDRSNYGYTF; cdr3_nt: TGTGCCTGGAGTGTGGGGGACAGAAGCAACTATGGCTACACCTTC
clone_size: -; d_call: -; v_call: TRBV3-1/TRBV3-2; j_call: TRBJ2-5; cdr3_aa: CASRLQETQYF; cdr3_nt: TGTGCCAGCAGACTTCAAGAGACCCAGTACTTC
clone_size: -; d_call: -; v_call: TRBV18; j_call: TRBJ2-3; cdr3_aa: CASSPPGGGLGDTQYF; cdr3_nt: TGTGCCAGCTCACCACCTGGGGGGGGCCTCGGGGATACGCAGTATTTT
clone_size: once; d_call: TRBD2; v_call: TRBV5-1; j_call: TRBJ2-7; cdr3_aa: CASSFGTTSYEQYF; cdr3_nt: TGCGCCAGCAGCTTCGGGACTACCTCCTACGAGCAGTACTTC
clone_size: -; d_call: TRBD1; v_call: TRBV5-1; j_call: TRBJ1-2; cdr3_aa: CASSSDRGLHGYTF; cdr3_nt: TGCGCCAGCAGCTCCGACAGGGGGCTTCATGGCTACACCTTC
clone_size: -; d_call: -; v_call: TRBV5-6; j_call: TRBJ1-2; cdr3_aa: CASSLVRGYTF; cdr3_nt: TGTGCCAGCAGCTTGGTGCGGGGCTACACCTTC
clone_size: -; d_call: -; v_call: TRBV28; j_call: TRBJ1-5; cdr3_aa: CASSSGGNQPQHF; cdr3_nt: TGTGCCAGCAGTTCGGGGGGCAATCAGCCCCAGCATTTT
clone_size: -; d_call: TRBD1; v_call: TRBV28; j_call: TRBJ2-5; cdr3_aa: CASSRDRVSAETQYF; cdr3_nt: TGTGCCAGCAGTAGGGACAGAGTCTCTGCGGAGACCCAGTACTTC
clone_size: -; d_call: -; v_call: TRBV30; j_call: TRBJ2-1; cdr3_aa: CAKSGAERGNEQFF; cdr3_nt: TGTGCCAAGTCAGGCGCGGAAAGGGGCAATGAGCAGTTCTTC
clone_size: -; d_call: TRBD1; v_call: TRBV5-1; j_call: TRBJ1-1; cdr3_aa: CASSLEQGLVTEAFF; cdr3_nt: TGCGCCAGCAGCTTGGAACAGGGGTTAGTAACTGAAGCTTTCTTT
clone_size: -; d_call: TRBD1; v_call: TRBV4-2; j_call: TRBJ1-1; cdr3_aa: CASSQHRTGGVEAFF; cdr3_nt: TGTGCCAGCAGCCAACACCGGACAGGGGGAGTTGAAGCTTTCTTT
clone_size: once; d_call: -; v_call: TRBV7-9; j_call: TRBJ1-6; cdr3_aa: CASWEQGTNSPLHF; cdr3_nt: TGTGCCAGCTGGGAACAGGGAACTAATTCACCCCTCCACTTT
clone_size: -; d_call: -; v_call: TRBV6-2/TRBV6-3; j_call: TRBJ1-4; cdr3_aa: CASGYRGERKLFF; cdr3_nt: TGTGCCAGCGGTTATCGGGGGGAGAGAAAACTGTTTTTT
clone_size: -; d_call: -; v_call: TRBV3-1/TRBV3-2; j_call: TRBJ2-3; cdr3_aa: CASSPRGQSTDTQYF; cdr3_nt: TGTGCCAGCAGCCCACGCGGACAGAGCACAGATACGCAGTATTTT
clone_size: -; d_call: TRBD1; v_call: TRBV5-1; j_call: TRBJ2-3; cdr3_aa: CASSLDSGGGTDTQYF; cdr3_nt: TGCGCCAGCAGCTTGGATTCAGGGGGAGGCACAGATACGCAGTATTTT
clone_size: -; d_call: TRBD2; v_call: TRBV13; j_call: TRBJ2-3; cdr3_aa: CATGQREGITDTQYF; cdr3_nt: TGTGCCACCGGCCAGCGGGAGGGTATAACAGATACGCAGTATTTT
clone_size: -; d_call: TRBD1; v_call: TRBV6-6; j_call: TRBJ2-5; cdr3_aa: CASRGQEGKETQYF; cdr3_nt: TGTGCCAGCAGGGGACAGGAAGGCAAAGAGACCCAGTACTTC
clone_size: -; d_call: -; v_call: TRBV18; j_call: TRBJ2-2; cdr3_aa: CASSPNLLVNTGELFF; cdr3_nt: TGTGCCAGCTCACCAAATCTTTTAGTGAACACCGGGGAGCTGTTTTTT
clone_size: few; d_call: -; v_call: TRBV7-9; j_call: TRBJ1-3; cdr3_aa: CAVRDFGNTIYF; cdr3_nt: TGTGCCGTACGGGACTTCGGAAACACCATATATTTT
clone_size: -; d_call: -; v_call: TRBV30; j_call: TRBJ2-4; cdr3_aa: CAYLDRSSKNIQYF; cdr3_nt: TGTGCCTATCTCGACAGGTCGTCCAAAAACATTCAGTACTTC
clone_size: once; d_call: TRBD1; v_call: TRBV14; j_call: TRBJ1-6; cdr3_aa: CASSREDRDHSPLHF; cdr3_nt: TGTGCCAGCAGCCGAGAAGACAGGGACCATTCACCCCTCCACTTT
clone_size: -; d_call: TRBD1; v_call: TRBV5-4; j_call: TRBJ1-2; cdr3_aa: CASSNTQRDRNYGYTF; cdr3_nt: TGTGCCAGCAGCAACACACAAAGGGACAGGAACTATGGCTACACCTTC
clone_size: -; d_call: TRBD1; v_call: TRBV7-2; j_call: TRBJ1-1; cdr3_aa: CASSYRQGWDTEAFF; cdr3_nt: TGTGCCAGCAGCTATCGACAGGGTTGGGACACTGAAGCTTTCTTT
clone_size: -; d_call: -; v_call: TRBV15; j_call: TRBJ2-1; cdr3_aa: CATSPRIGGEQFF; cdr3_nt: TGTGCCACCAGCCCCCGGATAGGGGGTGAGCAGTTCTTC
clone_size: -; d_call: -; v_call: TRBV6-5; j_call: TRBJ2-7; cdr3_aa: CASSTLPGSSYEQYF; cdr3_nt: TGTGCCAGCAGTACCCTGCCAGGGTCCTCCTACGAGCAGTACTTC
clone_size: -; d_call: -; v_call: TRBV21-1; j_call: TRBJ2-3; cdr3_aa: CASSKVGENYTDTQYF; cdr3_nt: TGTGCCAGCAGCAAAGTAGGCGAGAACTACACAGATACGCAGTATTTT
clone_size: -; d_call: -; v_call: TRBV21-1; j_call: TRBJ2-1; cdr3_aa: CASSNSGRTRYNEQFF; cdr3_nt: TGTGCCAGCAGCAACAGCGGGAGGACCCGCTACAATGAGCAGTTCTTC
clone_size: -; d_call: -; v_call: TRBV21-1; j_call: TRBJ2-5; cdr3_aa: CASNRAPGMEETQYF; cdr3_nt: TGTGCCAGCAATCGGGCACCAGGGATGGAAGAGACCCAGTACTTC
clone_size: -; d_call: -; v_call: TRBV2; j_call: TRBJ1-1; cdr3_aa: CASTRTLRELTEAFF; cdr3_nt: TGTGCCAGCACTCGGACGCTCAGGGAACTCACTGAAGCTTTCTTT
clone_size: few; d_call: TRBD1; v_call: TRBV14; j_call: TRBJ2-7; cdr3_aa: CASSLAGTGYEQYF; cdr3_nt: TGTGCCAGCAGCCTCGCCGGGACAGGATACGAGCAGTACTTC
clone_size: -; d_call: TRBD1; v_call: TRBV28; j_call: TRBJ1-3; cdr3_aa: CASSREGARGNTIYF; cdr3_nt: TGTGCCAGCAGTAGAGAGGGGGCGCGGGGAAACACCATATATTTT
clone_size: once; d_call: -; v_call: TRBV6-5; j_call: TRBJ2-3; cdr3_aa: CASEERGPDTQYF; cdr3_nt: TGTGCCAGCGAAGAAAGGGGCCCAGATACGCAGTATTTT
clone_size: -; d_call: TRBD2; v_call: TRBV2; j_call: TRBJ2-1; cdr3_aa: CASSRTSNNEQFF; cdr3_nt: TGTGCCAGCAGTAGGACTAGCAACAATGAGCAGTTCTTC
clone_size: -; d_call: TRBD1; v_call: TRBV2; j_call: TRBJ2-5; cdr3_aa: CASRGTGQETQYF; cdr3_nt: TGTGCCAGCAGAGGGACAGGGCAGGAGACCCAGTACTTC
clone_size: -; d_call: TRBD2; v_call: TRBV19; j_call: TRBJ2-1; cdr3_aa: CASISTSGGHNEQFF; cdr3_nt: TGTGCCAGTATCAGTACTAGCGGGGGACACAATGAGCAGTTCTTC
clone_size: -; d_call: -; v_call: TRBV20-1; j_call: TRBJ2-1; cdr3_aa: CSAQYNEQFF; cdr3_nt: TGCAGTGCTCAATACAATGAGCAGTTCTTC
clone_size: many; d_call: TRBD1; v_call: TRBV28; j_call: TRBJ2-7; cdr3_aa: CASRTTGLSEQYF; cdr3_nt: TGTGCCAGCAGGACGACAGGGTTGAGTGAGCAGTACTTC
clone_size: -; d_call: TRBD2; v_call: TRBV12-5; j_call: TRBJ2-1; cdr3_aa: CASALIPGLAGGSPFF; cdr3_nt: TGTGCTAGTGCCTTGATACCGGGACTAGCGGGGGGAAGTCCGTTCTTC
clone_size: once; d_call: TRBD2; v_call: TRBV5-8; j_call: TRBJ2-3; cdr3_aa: CASSKGLAGASTDTQYF; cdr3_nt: TGTGCCAGCAGCAAGGGACTAGCGGGGGCTAGCACAGATACGCAGTATTTT
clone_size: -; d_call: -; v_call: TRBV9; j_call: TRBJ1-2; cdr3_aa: CASSAILITGSYGYTF; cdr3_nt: TGTGCCAGCAGCGCGATACTTATAACAGGTTCCTATGGCTACACCTTC
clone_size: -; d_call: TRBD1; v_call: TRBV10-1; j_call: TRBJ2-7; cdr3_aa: CASSGGQGAQEQYF; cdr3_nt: TGCGCCAGCAGTGGAGGACAGGGGGCCCAAGAGCAGTACTTC
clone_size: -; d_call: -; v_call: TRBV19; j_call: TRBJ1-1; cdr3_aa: CASSLRTANTEAFF; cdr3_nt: TGTGCCAGTAGTCTTCGGACAGCGAACACTGAAGCTTTCTTT
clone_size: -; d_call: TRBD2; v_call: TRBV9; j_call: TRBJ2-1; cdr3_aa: CASSVEAGGRYEQFF; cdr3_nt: TGTGCCAGCAGCGTAGAAGCGGGAGGTAGGTATGAGCAGTTCTTC
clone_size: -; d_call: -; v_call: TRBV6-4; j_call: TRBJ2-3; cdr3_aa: CASSDSWGDTQYF; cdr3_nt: TGTGCCAGCAGTGACTCGTGGGGCGATACGCAGTATTTT
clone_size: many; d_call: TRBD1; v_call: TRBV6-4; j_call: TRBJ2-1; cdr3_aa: CASSDSRDRVRDEQFF; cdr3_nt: TGTGCCAGCAGTGACTCCCGGGACAGGGTAAGGGATGAGCAGTTCTTC
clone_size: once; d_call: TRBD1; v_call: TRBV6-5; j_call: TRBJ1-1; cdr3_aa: CASSPTGGLTEAFF; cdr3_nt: TGTGCCAGCAGCCCAACAGGGGGTCTCACTGAAGCTTTCTTT